The 2 T cell receptor beta chains below were found in one sample sequenced in a study of lymphopenia after photon versus proton radiotherapy. The data were produced by immunoSEQ multiplex PCR, yet TCRdb's version contains in-frame clones alone and is incomplete. This sample has roughly 40,000 clones; around 81% occur once, and the top ten carry over 20%. Sequenced here: peripheral blood, sampled from a patient treated with proton-based radiotherapy. The receptors come from a woman aged 70-85 years with pancreatic cancer.

This clone was seen just once. The chain recombines TRBV5-8 with TRBJ2-5; D is possibly TRBD1 (5 bases). Germline CDR1 reads SGHTS; CDR2 reads YDEGEE. V lost 5 bases, J lost 4 bases, and 12 bases lay in between. CDR3 length: 13 amino acids. The CDR3 DNA sequence: TGTGCCAGCAGGTCGTCAAGGGGAGAGACCCAGTACTTC. It yields the protein CASRSSRGETQYF.

CDR3 protein: CASSVIAGGPGNTQYF. Here the CDR3 DNA reads TGTGCCAGCAGCGTGATAGCGGGAGGGCCGGGAAATACGCAGTATTTT. This chain links TRBV9 with TRBJ2-3; 11 bases line up with TRBD2. CDR1 is SGDLS, CDR2 YYNGEE, per germline. CDR3 size: 16 residues. The J segment lost 7 bases and the V segment lost 2 bases, leaving 9 bases of the junction unmatched. The full variable domain, rest sourced from reference TRBV9 and TRBJ2-3, is DSGVTQTPKHLITATGQRVTLRCSPRSGDLSVYWYQQSLDQGLQFLIQYYNGEERAKGNILERFSAQQFPDLHSELNLSSLELGDSALYFCASSVIAGGPGNTQYFGPGTRLTVL.